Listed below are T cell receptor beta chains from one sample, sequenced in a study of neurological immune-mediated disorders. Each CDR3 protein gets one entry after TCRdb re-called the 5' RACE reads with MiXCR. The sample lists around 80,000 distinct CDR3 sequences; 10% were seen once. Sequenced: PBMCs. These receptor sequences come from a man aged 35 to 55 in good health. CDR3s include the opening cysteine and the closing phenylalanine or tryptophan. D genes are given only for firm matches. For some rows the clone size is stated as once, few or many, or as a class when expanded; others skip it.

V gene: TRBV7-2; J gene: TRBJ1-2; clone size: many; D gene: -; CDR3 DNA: TGTGCCAGCAGCTTAAGCGGGGGGAACCCTTTGACTAACTATGGCTACACCTTC; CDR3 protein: CASSLSGGNPLTNYGYTF
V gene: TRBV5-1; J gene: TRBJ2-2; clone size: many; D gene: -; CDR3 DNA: TGCGCCAGCAGAGACGGGAACACCGGGGAGCTGTTTTTT; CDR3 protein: CASRDGNTGELFF
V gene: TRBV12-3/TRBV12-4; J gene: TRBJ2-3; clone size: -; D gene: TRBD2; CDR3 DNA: TGTGCCAGCAGTTTATTTGCTAGCGGGAGTGGGGCAGATACGCAGTATTTT; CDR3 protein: CASSLFASGSGADTQYF
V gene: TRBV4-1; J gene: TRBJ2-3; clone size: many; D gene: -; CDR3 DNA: TGCGCCAGCAGCCAAGATGACCGCGCGGATACGCAGTATTTT; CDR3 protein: CASSQDDRADTQYF
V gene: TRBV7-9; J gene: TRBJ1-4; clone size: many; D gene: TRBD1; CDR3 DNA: TGTGCCATTCTCGGGACAGGCGACCCGGCGGAAAAACTGTTTTTT; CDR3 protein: CAILGTGDPAEKLFF
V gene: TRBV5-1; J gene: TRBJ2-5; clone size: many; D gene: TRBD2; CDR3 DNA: TGCGCCAGCAGCTTTTTACCGGGACTACCAGAGACCCAGTACTTC; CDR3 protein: CASSFLPGLPETQYF
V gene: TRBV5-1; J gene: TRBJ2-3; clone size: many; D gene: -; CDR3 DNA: TGCGCCAGCAGCCCCGAAGGCCCAGATACGCAGTATTTT; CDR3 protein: CASSPEGPDTQYF
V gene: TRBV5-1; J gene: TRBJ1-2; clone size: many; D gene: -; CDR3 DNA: TGCGCCAGCAGCTTGGGGGCCGGGCTCCGAGGGGATGGCTACACCTTC; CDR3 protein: CASSLGAGLRGDGYTF
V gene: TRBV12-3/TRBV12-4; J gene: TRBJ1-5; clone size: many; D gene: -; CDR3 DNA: TGTGCCAGCAGTTTAGGAGGGTTGGGAAATCAGCCCCAGCATTTT; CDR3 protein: CASSLGGLGNQPQHF
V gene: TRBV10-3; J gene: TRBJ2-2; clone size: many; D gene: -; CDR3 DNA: TGTGCCATCCGGGACACGAACACCGGGGAGCTGTTTTTT; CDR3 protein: CAIRDTNTGELFF
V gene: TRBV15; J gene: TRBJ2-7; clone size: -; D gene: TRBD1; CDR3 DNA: TGTGCCACCAGCCTCAAGACAGGGCCGTTCTACGAGCAGTACTTC; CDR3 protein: CATSLKTGPFYEQYF
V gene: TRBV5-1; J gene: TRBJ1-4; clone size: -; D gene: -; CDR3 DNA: TGCGCCAGCAGCTTGGTGGGGAAGGATGAAAAACTGTTTTTT; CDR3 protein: CASSLVGKDEKLFF
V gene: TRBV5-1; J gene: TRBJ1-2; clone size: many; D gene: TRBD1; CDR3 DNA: TGCGCCAGCAGCTTTTCAGGGGGGCTCAACTATGGCTACACCTTC; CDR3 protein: CASSFSGGLNYGYTF
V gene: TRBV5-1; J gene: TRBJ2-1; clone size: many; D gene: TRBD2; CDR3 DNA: TGCGCCAGCAGCTCTAATAGCGGGAGCGATGAGCAGTTCTTC; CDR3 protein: CASSSNSGSDEQFF
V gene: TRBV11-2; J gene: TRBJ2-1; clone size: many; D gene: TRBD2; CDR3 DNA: TGTGCCAGCAGCTCCCAGACTAGCGGGGGCCTAAATGAGCAGTTCTTC; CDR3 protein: CASSSQTSGGLNEQFF
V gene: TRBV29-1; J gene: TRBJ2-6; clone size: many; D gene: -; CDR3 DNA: TGCAGCGTTGCGGCGGACCCCCACTCTGGGGCCAACGTCCTGACTTTC; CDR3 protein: CSVAADPHSGANVLTF
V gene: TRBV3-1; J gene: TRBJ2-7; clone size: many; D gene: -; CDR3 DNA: TGTGCCAGCAGCCAGGACTGGACAGCCCTAGAGCAGTACTTC; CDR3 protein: CASSQDWTALEQYF
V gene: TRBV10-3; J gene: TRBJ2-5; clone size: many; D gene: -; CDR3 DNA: TGTGCCATCGGAATGCCCCACCAAGAGACCCAGTACTTC; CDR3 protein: CAIGMPHQETQYF
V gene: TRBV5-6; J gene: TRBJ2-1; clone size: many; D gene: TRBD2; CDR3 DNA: TGTGCCAGCAGCTTGGAGCGGGGGTCCCTCTACAATGAGCAGTTCTTC; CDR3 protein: CASSLERGSLYNEQFF
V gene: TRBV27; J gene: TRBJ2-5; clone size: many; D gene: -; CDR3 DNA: TGTGCCAGCAGTTACACTTCGGCCGTCTCGGTGCCCCAGTACTTC; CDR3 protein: CASSYTSAVSVPQYF
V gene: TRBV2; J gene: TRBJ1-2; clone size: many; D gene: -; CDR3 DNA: TGTGCCAGCAAGGGTGGGTACTATGGCTACACCTTC; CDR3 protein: CASKGGYYGYTF
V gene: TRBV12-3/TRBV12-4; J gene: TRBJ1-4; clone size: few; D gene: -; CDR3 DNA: TGTGCCAGCAGAGAAATGGGAGAAAAACTGTTTTTT; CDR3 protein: CASREMGEKLFF
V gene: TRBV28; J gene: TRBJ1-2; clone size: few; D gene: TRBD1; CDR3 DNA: TGTGCCAGCAGTTTCCGAGGGACAGCTTCTAACACCTTC; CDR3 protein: CASSFRGTASNTF
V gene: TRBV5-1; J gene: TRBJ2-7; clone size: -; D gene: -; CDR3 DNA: TGCGCCAGCAGCCCAGGACATACCTCCTACGAGCAGTACTTC; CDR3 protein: CASSPGHTSYEQYF
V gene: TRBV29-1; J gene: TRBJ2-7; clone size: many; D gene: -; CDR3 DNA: TGCAGCGTTGTTCTTGGATGGGGGCACTCGGGGGAGCAGTACTTC; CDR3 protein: CSVVLGWGHSGEQYF
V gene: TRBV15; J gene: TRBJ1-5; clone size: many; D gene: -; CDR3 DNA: TGTGCCACCAGCAGAGGCCAGGGGAAAAAGCAGCCCCAGCATTTT; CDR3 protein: CATSRGQGKKQPQHF
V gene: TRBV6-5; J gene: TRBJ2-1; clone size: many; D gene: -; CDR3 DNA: TGTGCCAGCAGTCTTTTCGTAGCGAGGGCCTACAATGAGCAGTTCTTC; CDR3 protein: CASSLFVARAYNEQFF
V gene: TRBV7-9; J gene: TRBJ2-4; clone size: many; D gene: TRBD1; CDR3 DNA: TGTGCCAGCAGCTCAGGACAGGGGCTAGCCAAAAACATTCAGTACTTC; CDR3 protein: CASSSGQGLAKNIQYF
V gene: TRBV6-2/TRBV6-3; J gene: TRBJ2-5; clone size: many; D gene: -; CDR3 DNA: TGTGCCAGCAGTTATTCCTTGCAAGAGACCCAGTACTTC; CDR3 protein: CASSYSLQETQYF
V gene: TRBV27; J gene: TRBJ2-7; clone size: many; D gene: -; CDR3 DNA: TGTGCCAGCAGTTTCCGGGACTCACCCTACGAGCAGTACTTC; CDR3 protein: CASSFRDSPYEQYF
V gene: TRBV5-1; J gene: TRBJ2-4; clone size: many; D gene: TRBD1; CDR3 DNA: TGCGCCAGCAATCCGAGGGGGCTTGCTCAGGGCAAAAACATTCAGTACTTC; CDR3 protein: CASNPRGLAQGKNIQYF
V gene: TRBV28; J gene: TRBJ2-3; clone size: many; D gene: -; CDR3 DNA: TGTGCCAGCAGTTTACAACAGAGTGAAAGCACAGATACGCAGTATTTT; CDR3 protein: CASSLQQSESTDTQYF
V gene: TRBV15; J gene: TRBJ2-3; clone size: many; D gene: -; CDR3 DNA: TGTGCCACCAGTCCAAGGGGTTACACAGATACGCAGTATTTT; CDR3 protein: CATSPRGYTDTQYF
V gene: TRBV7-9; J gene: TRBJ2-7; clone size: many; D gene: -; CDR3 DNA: TGTGCCAGCAGCTTAGTAGGTTACAGGGATTACGAGCAGTACTTC; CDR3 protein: CASSLVGYRDYEQYF
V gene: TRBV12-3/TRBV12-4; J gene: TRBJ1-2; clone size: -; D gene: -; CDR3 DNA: TGTGCCAGCACCGCACGCTCCAGGGCATTTACTGGCTACACCTTC; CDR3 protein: CASTARSRAFTGYTF
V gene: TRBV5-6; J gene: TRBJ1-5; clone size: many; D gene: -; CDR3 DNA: TGTGCCAGCAGCTTAAACGGGCAGGTGGCACAGCCCCAGCATTTT; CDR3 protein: CASSLNGQVAQPQHF
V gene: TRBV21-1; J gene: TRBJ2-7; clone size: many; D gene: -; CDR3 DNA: TGTGCCAGCAGCAAAGAGCAGGGCTACGAGCAGTACTTC; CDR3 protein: CASSKEQGYEQYF
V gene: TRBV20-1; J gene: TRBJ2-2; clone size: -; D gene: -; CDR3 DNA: TGCAGTGCTCGGACAGAAATTACCGGGGAGCTGTTTTTT; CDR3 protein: CSARTEITGELFF
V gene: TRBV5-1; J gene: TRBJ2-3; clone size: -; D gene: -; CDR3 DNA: TGCGCCAGCAGCTTGGGGAGATTCGATACGCAGTATTTT; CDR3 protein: CASSLGRFDTQYF
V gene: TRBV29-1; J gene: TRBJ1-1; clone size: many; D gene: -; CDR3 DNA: TGCAGCGTTTTTGTTGACGGAGCACTGAACACTGAAGCTTTCTTT; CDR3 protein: CSVFVDGALNTEAFF
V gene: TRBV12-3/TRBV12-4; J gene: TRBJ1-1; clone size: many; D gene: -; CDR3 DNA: TGTGCCAGCAGTTTCACCCGTGAAGCTTTCTTT; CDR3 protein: CASSFTREAFF
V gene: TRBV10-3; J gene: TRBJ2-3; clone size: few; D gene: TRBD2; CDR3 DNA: TGTGCCATCAGTGAGTCCCTAGCGGGGACCACAGATACGCAGTATTTT; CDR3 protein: CAISESLAGTTDTQYF
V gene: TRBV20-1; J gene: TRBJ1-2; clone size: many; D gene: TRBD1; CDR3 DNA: TGCAGTGGGGGGGGTTGGACAGGTGGCTACACCTTC; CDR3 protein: CSGGGWTGGYTF
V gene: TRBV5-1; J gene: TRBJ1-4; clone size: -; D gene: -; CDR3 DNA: TGCGCCAGCAGTTTGGGACCCCCTGGGAGTGAAAAACTGTTTTTT; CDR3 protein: CASSLGPPGSEKLFF
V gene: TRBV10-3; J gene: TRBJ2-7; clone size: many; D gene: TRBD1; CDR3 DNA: TGTGCCATCAGTCACGGACAGGACCCGAACGAGCAGTACTTC; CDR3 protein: CAISHGQDPNEQYF
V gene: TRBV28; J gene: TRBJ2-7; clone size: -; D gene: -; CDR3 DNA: TGTGCCAGCAGTTTATCAAAACTAGGGTTTCACTACGAGCAGTACTTC; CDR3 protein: CASSLSKLGFHYEQYF
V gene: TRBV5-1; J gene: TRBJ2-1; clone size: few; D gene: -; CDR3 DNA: TGCGCCAGCAGCTTGGCGTCTAGCTCGAATGAGCAGTTCTTC; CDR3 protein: CASSLASSSNEQFF
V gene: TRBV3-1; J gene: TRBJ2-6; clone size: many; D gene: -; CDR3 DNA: TGTGCCAGCAGCCAGCAGGAGGGTATTAGGTCTGGGGCCAACGTCCTGACTTTC; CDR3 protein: CASSQQEGIRSGANVLTF
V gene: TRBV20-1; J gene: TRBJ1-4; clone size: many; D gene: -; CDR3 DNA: TGCAGTGCTTGGACAGCAACTAATGAAAAACTGTTTTTT; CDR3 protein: CSAWTATNEKLFF
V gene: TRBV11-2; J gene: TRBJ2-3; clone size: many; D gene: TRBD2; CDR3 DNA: TGTGCCAGCAGCCCTGCTGGCGGGAGTCCCACAGATACGCAGTATTTT; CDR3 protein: CASSPAGGSPTDTQYF
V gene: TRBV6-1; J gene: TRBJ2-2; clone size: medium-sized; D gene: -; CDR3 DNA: TGTGCCAGCAGGGACTGGGAACTCGCGAACACCGGGGAGCTGTTTTTT; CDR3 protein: CASRDWELANTGELFF
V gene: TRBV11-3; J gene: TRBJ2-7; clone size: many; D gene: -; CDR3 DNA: TGTGCCAGCAGCTTTAGTTCCGCTTCTTCCTACGAGCAGTACTTC; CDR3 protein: CASSFSSASSYEQYF
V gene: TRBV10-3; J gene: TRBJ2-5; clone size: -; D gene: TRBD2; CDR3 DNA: TGTGCTATCAGACCGACACGGGGCCTTAGCGGGAGGGCCCCCTGGGAGACCCAGTACTTC; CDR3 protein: CAIRPTRGLSGRAPWETQYF
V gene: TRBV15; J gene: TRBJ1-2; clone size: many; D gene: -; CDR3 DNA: TGTGCCACCAGGGACATAAGGGGGGAAAACTATGGCTACACCTTC; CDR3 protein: CATRDIRGENYGYTF
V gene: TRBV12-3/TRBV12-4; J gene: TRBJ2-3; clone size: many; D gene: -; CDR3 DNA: TGTGCCAGCAGTTTCGGGTCAGATACGCAGTATTTT; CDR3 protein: CASSFGSDTQYF
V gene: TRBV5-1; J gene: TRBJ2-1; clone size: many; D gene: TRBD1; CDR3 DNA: TGCGCCAGCAGGACAGGGGGCGAGTGGGATGAGCAGTTCTTC; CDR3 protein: CASRTGGEWDEQFF
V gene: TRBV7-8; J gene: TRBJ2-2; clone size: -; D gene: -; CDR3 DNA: TGTGCCCTCAGCTCTAACCCGGATCTTAACACCGGGGAGCTGTTTTTT; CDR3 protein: CALSSNPDLNTGELFF